Listed here are 24 T cell receptor beta chains from one sample, sequenced in a study of T-cell memory formation after mild COVID-19. TCRdb analysed the 5' RACE reads with MiXCR anew, one entry per CDR3 protein. The sample shows about 290,000 distinct CDR3 sequences, more than 15% of them seen only once. The material sequenced was PBMCs or a T cell subset sorted from them (not recorded which). These receptors all come from a young man who had mild COVID-19 (a few samples of this study predate the infection). Cell type and time point are not known.

This clonotype was detected many times. V is TRBV7-2 and J is TRBJ2-1, with 7 bases fitting TRBD1. The CDR3 contains 15 residues. With 0 bases clipped from V and 7 bases from J, the junction kept 6 bases outside the gene matches. CDR1 and CDR2 (germline): SGHTA, FQGNSA. The CDR3 sequence: CASSLATGVVNEQFF. In nucleotides, the CDR3 is TGTGCCAGCAGCTTAGCAACAGGGGTGGTTAATGAGCAGTTCTTC.

This clonotype was seen only a few times. J is TRBJ2-3 and V is TRBV4-1, with D unresolved. The CDR3 length is 16 residues. V shed 7 bases and J shed 0 bases, with 17 bases lying between them. Germline V lookup: CDR1 MGHRA, CDR2 YSYEKL. The CDR3 region has the DNA TGCGCCAGCACCCTGTTCCAATACCCTAGCACAGATACGCAGTATTTT. Its protein product is CASTLFQYPSTDTQYF.

There are a few counts of this clonotype. The chain has TRBV4-3 and TRBJ1-2, with no clear D. The V and J ends lost 4 bases and 2 bases respectively, with 17 bases between them. Germline-derived CDR1 and CDR2 are LGHNA and YSLEER. CDR3 length: 16 residues. CDR3: CASSPHRFDGNYGYTF. CDR3 DNA sequence: TGCGCCAGCAGCCCTCATCGATTCGACGGAAACTATGGCTACACCTTC.

This clonotype has just a few counts. J is TRBJ2-3 and V is TRBV6-6; 9 bases line up with TRBD2. Germline-derived CDR1 and CDR2 are MNHNY and SVGAGI (reference sequence). The CDR3 contains 16 residues. V dropped 2 bases and J dropped 2; count of bases not matched to a gene: 5. The CDR3 spells CASSYVAGVSTDTQYF. Written as DNA, the CDR3 is TGTGCCAGCAGTTACGTAGCGGGGGTCTCCACAGATACGCAGTATTTT.

The chain recombines TRBV6-5 with TRBJ2-5; D is perhaps TRBD2 (7 bases). The germline V gene encodes CDR1 MNHEY and CDR2 SVGAGI. Trimming shortened V by 2 bases and J by 5 bases, and 12 bases separated the two germline ends. This CDR3 contains 14 residues. The CDR3 DNA follows: TGTGCCAGCAGTTACGGGGGGGCCTTGGAGACCCAGTACTTC. Translating it yields CASSYGGALETQYF.

The chain carries TRBV6-1 and TRBJ2-3; D remains ambiguous. This CDR3 spans 12 amino acids. The ends were cut back, 0 bases at V and 12 bases at J, with 10 bases in the middle. From germline, CDR1 is MNHNS and CDR2 SASEGT. The CDR3 here is CASSEAGPPQYF. The CDR3 DNA reads TGTGCCAGCAGTGAAGCGGGCCCGCCCCAGTATTTT.

The table lists this clonotype with a few counts. The V gene is TRBV18, the J gene TRBJ1-5; no clear D gene. Between the trimmed V and J ends, which lost 4 bases and 7 bases, there was a span of 17 bases. Germline loops: CDR1 KGHSH, CDR2 LQKENI. The CDR3 length is 15 residues. The CDR3 protein is CASSRGGTDWQPQHF. The CDR3 DNA sequence: TGTGCCAGCTCACGGGGAGGAACGGACTGGCAGCCCCAGCATTTT.

This clonotype was counted between two and nine times. V is TRBV5-1 and J is TRBJ2-3; 8 positions agree with TRBD1. Germline CDR1 is SGHRS and CDR2 is YFSETQ. There are 16 residues in the CDR3. J gave up 6 bases and V 0 bases, and 9 bases lay outside the gene matches. This CDR3 reads CASSLVGTGISDTQYF. CDR3 in DNA: TGCGCCAGCAGCTTGGTAGGGACAGGTATTTCGGATACGCAGTATTTT. Filled out from reference TRBV5-1 and TRBJ2-3, the complete variable domain reads KAGVTQTPRYLIKTRGQQVTLSCSPISGHRSVSWYQQTPGQGLQFLFEYFSETQRNKGNFPGRFSGRQFSNSRSEMNVSTLELGDSALYLCASSLVGTGISDTQYFGPGTRLTVL.

In this sample, this clonotype turned up many times. The V call is TRBV12-3 or TRBV12-4, the J call TRBJ2-3; TRBD2 might be the D (6 bases). The V and J ends lost 7 bases and 2 bases respectively, with 16 bases between them. The CDR3 sequence is 15 residues long. Here the CDR3 reads CASTDVAVNTDTQYF. In nucleotides, the CDR3 is TGTGCCAGCACCGACGTAGCGGTTAACACAGATACGCAGTATTTT.

This clonotype was found a few times. The chain couples TRBV7-9 to TRBJ2-1, with D possibly matching TRBD2 (6 bases). CDR3 length: 16 residues. V lost 2 bases, J lost 9 bases, and 20 bases lay in between. The germline CDR1 and CDR2 sequences are SEHNR and FQNEAQ (reference sequence). CDR3 DNA: TGTGCCAGCAGCTTATCAATCGCGGGGCAGGGAGGTGAGCAGTTCTTC. It translates to CASSLSIAGQGGEQFF.

Here the CDR3 reads CASSTIGHSNSPLHF. As DNA, the CDR3 is TGTGCCAGCAGCACCATTGGACACTCAAATTCACCCCTCCACTTT. The J gene is TRBJ1-6, the V gene TRBV7-2; D may be TRBD1 (5 bases). Trimming cost V 5 bases and J 7 bases, with 15 bases left between them. CDR3 length equals 15 residues. Per the germline V gene, CDR1 is SGHTA and CDR2 is FQGNSA.

This clonotype appeared a few times. The V gene is TRBV4-2, the J gene TRBJ1-6; TRBD1 matches at 7 bases. From germline, CDR1 is LGHNA and CDR2 YNFKEQ. The CDR3 spans 17 residues. The junction had 11 bases not matched to a gene; V was cut back by 4 bases and J by 5 bases. The CDR3 nucleotides are TGTGCCAGCAGCCTACCTCTAGGGGACAGCCATAATTCACCCCTCCACTTT. Translating it yields CASSLPLGDSHNSPLHF.

This chain joins TRBV5-6 and TRBJ1-1; a possible D gene is TRBD1 (6 bases). The V gene's germline CDR1 is SGHDT and CDR2 YYEEEE. Trimming shortened V by 3 bases and J by 1 base, and 13 bases separated the two germline ends. CDR3 size: 15 residues. The CDR3: CASSSRGWENTEAFF. The CDR3 DNA sequence: TGTGCCAGCAGCTCCAGGGGTTGGGAGAACACTGAAGCTTTCTTT.

The chain has TRBV10-3 and TRBJ2-3; tentative D call: TRBD2 (7 bases). CDR3 length: 13 residues. Looked up from germline, CDR1 is ENHRY and CDR2 is SYGVKD. The CDR3 DNA reads as TGTGACAGCCTGGGGGGGCCCACAGATACGCAGTATTTT. Protein sequence: CDSLGGPTDTQYF.

The gene calls are TRBV15 and TRBJ2-5; D possibly uses TRBD1 or TRBD2 (6 bases each). CDR1 is LNHNV and CDR2 is YYDKDF in the germline V gene (reference sequence). The V end was cut by 8 bases, the J end by 7 bases, with 14 bases between. This CDR3 region has 12 residues. The CDR3 loop reads CATGLGGGTQYF. The CDR3 bases are TGTGCCACCGGTCTCGGAGGGGGGACCCAGTACTTC. Supplemented by reference TRBV15 and TRBJ2-5, the full variable domain reads DAMVIQNPRYQVTQFGKPVTLSCSQTLNHNVMYWYQQKSSQAPKLLFHYYDKDFNNEADTPDNFQSRRPNTSFCFLDIRSPGLGDTAMYLCATGLGGGTQYFGPGTRLLVL.

V gene TRBV18 combines with J gene TRBJ2-1; 7 bases are a match to TRBD2. This CDR3 comprises 17 residues. Germline CDR1 is KGHSH and CDR2 is LQKENI. The V gene end was trimmed by 4 bases and the J gene end by 10 bases; junction bases not matched to a gene: 19. CDR3 protein: CASSLSPETSFSQEQFF. CDR3 coding DNA: TGTGCCAGCTCACTCTCTCCCGAGACTAGCTTCTCTCAGGAGCAGTTCTTC.

This chain links TRBV7-2 with TRBJ1-5, with D possibly being TRBD1 (5 bases). CDR1 and CDR2 (germline): SGHTA, FQGNSA. Between the trimmed V and J ends, which lost 8 bases and 5 bases, there was a span of 13 bases. The CDR3 is 13 amino acids. CDR3 loop: CASGPRGDQPQHF. The CDR3 nucleotides are TGTGCCAGCGGCCCTCGGGGGGATCAGCCCCAGCATTTT.

This clonotype was found a few times. The gene calls are TRBV7-2 and TRBJ2-1; tentatively, D is TRBD1 (6 bases). The V gene's germline CDR1 is SGHTA and CDR2 FQGNSA. Between the trimmed V and J ends, which lost 3 bases and 5 bases, there was a span of 14 bases. CDR3 size: 15 residues. The CDR3 is CASSFARGYHNEQFF. In DNA, the CDR3 is TGTGCCAGCAGCTTTGCCAGGGGTTACCACAATGAGCAGTTCTTC.

The rearrangement links TRBV11-1 to TRBJ2-5, with 11 positions matching TRBD2. This CDR3 region has 18 residues. The germline gives CDR1 SGHAT, CDR2 FQDESV (reference sequence). V trimming: 1 base; J trimming: 2 bases; junction bases outside the gene matches: 9. CDR3 coding DNA: TGTGCCAGCAGCTTAGGCCGGCTAGCGGGGGGTCCTCAAGAGACCCAGTACTTC. Its protein product is CASSLGRLAGGPQETQYF.

A word on this clonotype: A junction boundary mismatches the germline segment, possibly from a read error. The chain joins TRBV15 to TRBJ1-3; D is uncertain. There are 13 residues in the CDR3. Germline CDR1 and CDR2: LNHNV and YYDKDF (reference sequence). The CDR3, as DNA: TGTGCCACCAGCAGAGATCAACCGGGCCCCATAACTTTT. It encodes CATSRDQPGPITF.

This clonotype has more than one count but fewer than ten. This chain joins TRBV12-3 or TRBV12-4 and TRBJ2-3; 8 nucleotides agree with TRBD1. The V segment lost 3 bases and the J segment 1 base; nucleotides outside the gene matches: 3. The CDR3 loop spans 15 amino acids. As DNA, the CDR3 is TGTGCCAGCAGTTTCATGGGACAGGGCACAGATACGCAGTATTTT. This translates into CASSFMGQGTDTQYF.

Ten or more counts support this clonotype. This sequence joins TRBV5-1 and TRBJ2-3, with a weak D call TRBD2 (5 bases). The CDR3 is made up of 14 amino acids. V was shortened by 5 bases and J by 0 bases, with 10 bases between the two germline ends. CDR1 is SGHRS and CDR2 is YFSETQ in the germline V gene. The CDR3 DNA reads TGCGCCAGCAGGACCGGGGTCAGCACAGATACGCAGTATTTT. This encodes CASRTGVSTDTQYF.

The table lists this clonotype with a few counts. This rearrangement joins TRBV6-5 to TRBJ2-7; 10 bases line up with TRBD1. V shed 6 bases and J 6 bases; nucleotides not matched to a gene: 5. The CDR3 sequence is 13 residues long. CDR1 is MNHEY, CDR2 SVGAGI, per germline. The CDR3 bases are TGTGCCAGCAGAGACCGGGACAGGGGCGAGCAGTACTTC. Its translation: CASRDRDRGEQYF.

The J gene is TRBJ2-7, the V gene TRBV5-1, with 7 bases lining up with TRBD1. This CDR3 is 15 amino acids long. Germline trimming cut 4 bases from V and 0 bases from J; bases unmatched to any gene: 7. Per germline, CDR1 SGHRS and CDR2 YFSETQ. The CDR3: CASSRDSATSYEQYF. The CDR3 region has the DNA TGCGCCAGCAGCAGGGACAGCGCTACCTCCTACGAGCAGTACTTC. Full variable domain (missing parts from reference TRBV5-1 and TRBJ2-7): KAGVTQTPRYLIKTRGQQVTLSCSPISGHRSVSWYQQTPGQGLQFLFEYFSETQRNKGNFPGRFSGRQFSNSRSEMNVSTLELGDSALYLCASSRDSATSYEQYFGPGTRLTVT.